This T cell receptor beta chain was sequenced during a study of control samples from healthy donors and cancer patients (dated by TCRdb to about 2020). On this clone itself: Which antigen it targets is not known. Base quality data are lacking; no much larger clone is found one base away.

Library prep was done by the immunoSEQ multiplex PCR assay. TCRdb retrieved this table from immuneACCESS and kept in-frame rearrangements only. Not all clones are present; in checked studies, unresolved V genes account for under half, and no reason is known for the remainder. This sample has 110,000 or so clones in its table, and about nine tenths of those were observed once. The top ten clones comprise roughly 4% of the sample. Unmatched junction bases come to 8, with V trimmed by 5 bases and J by 4 bases. From its cysteine to its phenylalanine, the CDR3 spans 15 amino acids. The CDR3 DNA has 45 bases and is translated from base 1. Reading the germline V gene (reference sequence) gives CDR1 WNHNN and CDR2 SYGVQD.

The sequence was obtained from a human donor in good health. The donor label of this sample is uncertain. The chain is encoded by TRBV10-1 joined to TRBJ2-3; 8 bases in the junction line up with TRBD2. Sequenced material: blood. The DNA reads TGCGCCAGCAGTCCCGGTCGGGGGGGCCCAGATACGCAGTATTTT. Its coded protein is CASSPGRGGPDTQYF.